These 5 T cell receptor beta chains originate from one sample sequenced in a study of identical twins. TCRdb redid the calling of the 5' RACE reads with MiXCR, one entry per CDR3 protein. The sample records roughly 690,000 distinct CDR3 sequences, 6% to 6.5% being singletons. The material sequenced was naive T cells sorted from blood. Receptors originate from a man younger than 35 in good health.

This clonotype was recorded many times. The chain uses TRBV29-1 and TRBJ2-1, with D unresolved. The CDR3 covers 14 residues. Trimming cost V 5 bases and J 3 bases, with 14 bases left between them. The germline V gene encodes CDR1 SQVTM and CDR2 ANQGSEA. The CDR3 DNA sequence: TGCAGCGTTTCTTTGCCTCCTGTCTACAATGAGCAGTTCTTC. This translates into CSVSLPPVYNEQFF.

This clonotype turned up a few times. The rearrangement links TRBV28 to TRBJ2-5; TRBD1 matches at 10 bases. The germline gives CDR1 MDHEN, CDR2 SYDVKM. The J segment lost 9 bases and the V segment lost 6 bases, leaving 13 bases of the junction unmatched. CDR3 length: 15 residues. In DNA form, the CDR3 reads TGTGCCAGCAGCGAAACCGGGACAGGGGTAATGCCCCAGTACTTC. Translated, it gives CASSETGTGVMPQYF.

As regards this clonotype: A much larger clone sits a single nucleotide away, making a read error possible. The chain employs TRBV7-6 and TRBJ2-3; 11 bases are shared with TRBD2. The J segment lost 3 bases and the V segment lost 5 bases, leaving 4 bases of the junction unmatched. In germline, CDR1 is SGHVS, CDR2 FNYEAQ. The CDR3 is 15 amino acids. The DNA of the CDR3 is TGTGCCAGCAGCCCGACTAGCGGGGCAACAGATACGCAGTATTTT. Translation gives CASSPTSGATDTQYF.

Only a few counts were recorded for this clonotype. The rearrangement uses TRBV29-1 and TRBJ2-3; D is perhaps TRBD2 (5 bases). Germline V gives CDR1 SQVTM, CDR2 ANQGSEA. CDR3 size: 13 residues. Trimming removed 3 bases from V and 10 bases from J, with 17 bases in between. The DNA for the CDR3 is TGCAGCGTTGAGTTTAACTTTCCCGGGGCGCAGTATTTT. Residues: CSVEFNFPGAQYF.

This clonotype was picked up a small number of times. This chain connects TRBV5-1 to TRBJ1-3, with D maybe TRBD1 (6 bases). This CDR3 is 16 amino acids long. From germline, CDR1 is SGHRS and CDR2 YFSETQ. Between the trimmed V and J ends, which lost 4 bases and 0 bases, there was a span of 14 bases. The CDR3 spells CASSRTAPSSGNTIYF. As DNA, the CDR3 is TGCGCCAGCAGCAGGACAGCGCCAAGCTCTGGAAACACCATATATTTT.